This T cell receptor beta chain comes out of a study of blood T cell repertoires in COVID-19. Study at large: COVID-19 samples, acute and convalescent, were from the United States, Italy and Spain. PBMCs, B-cell-depleted T cells, or T cells provided the cDNA or gDNA that made up the material.

The CDR3 is 15 residues long. The germline CDR1 and CDR2 sequences are SGHDN and FVKESK. V lost 5 bases and J 4 bases, leaving 15 bases between the germline ends. As handled by the study authors: Scientists estimated how many nucleated cells there were by amplifying reference gene primers. This table comes from immunoSEQ multiplex PCR, and its TCRdb copy is limited to in-frame clones, with some not included. From that table come the V and J calls and clone size; the DNA was used to work out D and trimming. There are roughly 100,000 clones in the sample; about 89% occur only once, and around 3.8% lies in the top ten.

J is TRBJ2-1 and V is TRBV14; perhaps TRBD2 as D (6 bases). Sequencing was performed on peripheral blood. The receptor was isolated from a woman aged 55-69 years with acute or convalescent COVID-19. The CDR3 region is CASSMRGGLYNEQFF. The CDR3, as DNA: TGTGCCAGCAGCATGAGGGGAGGTCTTTACAATGAGCAGTTCTTC.